Each of the 25 T cell receptor beta chains below was sequenced from the same sample in a study of control samples from healthy donors and cancer patients. Sequenced by immunoSEQ multiplex PCR; TCRdb stores in-frame clones only, minus some. The repertoire holds around 150,000 clones, with about 90% as singletons. Sequencing was done on a sample of blood. The receptors here all came from a man aged 25 to 45 in good health.

This rearrangement joins TRBV4-2 to TRBJ1-2, with 7 nucleotides matching TRBD1. V lost 0 bases and J lost 3; bases outside the gene matches: 4. Germline V gene lookup returns CDR1 LGHNA and CDR2 YNFKEQ. CDR3 size: 15 residues. CDR3 region: CASSQEGGAYYGYTF. CDR3 bases: TGTGCCAGCAGCCAAGAAGGGGGCGCCTACTATGGCTACACCTTC.

This clone was detected once. The chain uses TRBV4-1 and TRBJ1-6; D remains ambiguous. The V gene lost 1 base and the J gene lost 2 bases, with 6 bases spanning the gap. The CDR3 is 15 residues long. Germline lookup yields CDR1 MGHRA and CDR2 YSYEKL. CDR3 loop: CASSQGGAYNSPLHF. CDR3 in DNA: TGCGCCAGCAGCCAAGGGGGAGCCTATAATTCACCCCTCCACTTT.

This sequence joins TRBV28 and TRBJ2-5, with 7 bases fitting TRBD2. Trimming took 2 bases from V and 1 from J; bases not matched to a gene: 1. The CDR3 length is 14 residues. CDR1 MDHEN and CDR2 SYDVKM come from the germline V gene. The CDR3 region has the DNA TGTGCCAGCAGTTTACGGGGGGTCCAAGAGACCCAGTACTTC. The encoded protein is CASSLRGVQETQYF.

The chain recombines TRBV5-1 with TRBJ2-6, with D maybe TRBD2 (5 bases). Trimming cost V 4 bases and J 4 bases, with 9 bases left between them. In germline, CDR1 is SGHRS, CDR2 YFSETQ. CDR3 length equals 14 residues. CDR3 sequence (DNA): TGCGCCAGCAGCCGGGGAGTCGGGGCCAACGTCCTGACTTTC. Protein: CASSRGVGANVLTF.

This clone was observed once. CDR3 in DNA: TGTGCCAGCAGTTTGCACTTCGCTGGAACTGAAGCTTTCTTT. Translating it yields CASSLHFAGTEAFF. The chain links TRBV6-6 to TRBJ1-1; D gene unclear. Trimming pared 4 bases from V and 5 bases from J, leaving 14 bases between. The CDR3 spans 14 residues. Looked up from germline, CDR1 is MNHNY and CDR2 is SVGAGI (reference sequence).

The rearrangement links TRBV28 to TRBJ2-7; D is uncertain. CDR3 length: 14 residues. V gave up 7 bases and J gave up 2 bases, with 15 bases separating them. Looked up from germline, CDR1 is MDHEN and CDR2 is SYDVKM. This CDR3 reads CASTPDPSAYEQYF. The CDR3 DNA is TGTGCCAGCACCCCCGACCCATCAGCCTACGAGCAGTACTTC.

This clone has only a few counts. This chain uses TRBV6-5 with TRBJ1-1, with D unclear. The V gene lost 7 bases and the J gene lost 0 bases, with 12 bases spanning the gap. The CDR3 extends over 14 amino acids. Germline CDR1 and CDR2: MNHEY and SVGAGI. The CDR3 reads CASTSLRMNTEAFF. The DNA for the CDR3 is TGTGCCAGCACCAGCCTAAGGATGAACACTGAAGCTTTCTTT.

V is TRBV9 and J is TRBJ2-2, with 8 nucleotides matching TRBD2. The V gene end was trimmed by 9 bases and the J gene end by 4 bases; junction bases not matched to a gene: 11. The CDR3 is 15 amino acids. CDR1 and CDR2 from the germline V gene are SGDLS and YYNGEE. CDR3 region: CATGAGEGSTGELFF. The CDR3 nucleotides read TGTGCCACCGGAGCGGGAGAAGGGAGCACCGGGGAGCTGTTTTTT.

The rearrangement joins TRBV4-2 to TRBJ2-1, with TRBD1 identical over 8 bases. This CDR3 is 15 amino acids long. The germline V gene has CDR1 LGHNA and CDR2 YNFKEQ. V dropped 5 bases and J dropped 5; count of bases not matched to a gene: 8. DNA for the CDR3: TGTGCCAGCAGCTCTGGAAACAGGGGGAACAATGAGCAGTTCTTC. As protein: CASSSGNRGNNEQFF.

This sequence joins TRBV5-1 and TRBJ1-5; no clear D. Germline loops: CDR1 SGHRS, CDR2 YFSETQ. The V end was cut by 1 base, the J end by 3 bases, with 8 bases between. CDR3 length: 14 amino acids. The CDR3 DNA reads as TGCGCCAGCAGCTTGTTAGGGTTCAATCAGCCCCAGCATTTT. This translates into CASSLLGFNQPQHF.

The chain carries TRBV7-9 and TRBJ2-7; D gene uncertain. This CDR3 contains 12 residues. V was pared by 5 bases and J by 2 bases, with 7 bases between. CDR1 is SEHNR and CDR2 is FQNEAQ in the germline V gene (reference sequence). CDR3 bases: TGTGCCAGCAGCCCAAACCCCTACGAGCAGTACTTC. Its translation is CASSPNPYEQYF.

This chain links TRBV12-5 with TRBJ2-1; 11 nucleotides match TRBD2. CDR3 size: 13 residues. The germline gives CDR1 LGHNT, CDR2 FRNRAP. V dropped 7 bases and J dropped 12; count of bases not matched to a gene: 8. The CDR3 spells CASASLAGGPQFF. The CDR3 DNA reads TGTGCTAGTGCCTCGTTAGCGGGAGGGCCGCAGTTCTTC.

The V gene is TRBV19, the J gene TRBJ1-4; tentatively, D is TRBD1 (5 bases). This CDR3 is 17 amino acids long. Germline loops: CDR1 LNHDA, CDR2 SQIVND (reference sequence). V lost 5 bases and J lost 8, with 24 bases in between. The CDR3 bases are TGTGCCAGTAGTCCAAATCTTCCCGGGACGAGGAGAGAAAAACTGTTTTTT. It encodes CASSPNLPGTRREKLFF.

The chain uses TRBV5-5 and TRBJ2-1; tentatively, D is TRBD1 (6 bases). The CDR3 sequence is 13 residues long. V lost 2 bases and J lost 9, with 12 bases in between. Germline-derived CDR1 and CDR2 are SGHKS and YYEKEE (reference sequence). This chain's CDR3 is CASSFTGLGEQFF. The CDR3 coding sequence is TGTGCCAGCAGCTTTACAGGGTTGGGTGAGCAGTTCTTC.

The chain links TRBV14 to TRBJ2-1; tentatively, D is TRBD1 (6 bases). From germline, CDR1 is SGHDN and CDR2 FVKESK. V was cut by 4 bases and J by 9 bases, with 19 bases left in between. The CDR3 has 15 amino acids. The CDR3 DNA reads as TGTGCCAGCAGCCCCAGGGGCCAATCCTGGGGTGAGCAGTTCTTC. It is translated as CASSPRGQSWGEQFF.

The chain combines TRBV18 with TRBJ1-1; D unresolved. CDR1 and CDR2 from the germline V gene are KGHSH and LQKENI. Trimming removed 4 bases at V and 2 bases at J, with 11 bases between. The CDR3 length is 14 residues. The CDR3 spells CASSLREGNTEAFF. The CDR3 nucleotides read TGTGCCAGCTCACTTCGGGAAGGTAACACTGAAGCTTTCTTT. The whole variable domain, filled in from reference TRBV18 and TRBJ1-1, reads NAGVMQNPRHLVRRRGQEARLRCSPMKGHSHVYWYRQLPEEGLKFMVYLQKENIIDESGMPKERFSAEFPKEGPSILRIQQVVRGDSAAYFCASSLREGNTEAFFGQGTRLTVV.

The gene calls are TRBV28 and TRBJ1-2; D perhaps matches TRBD1 (5 bases). The germline V gene has CDR1 MDHEN and CDR2 SYDVKM. This CDR3 has 16 residues. Trimming removed 4 bases at V and 8 bases at J, with 23 bases between. CDR3 in amino acids: CASSSTFFGTFGGYTF. CDR3 in DNA: TGTGCCAGCAGTTCAACCTTCTTCGGGACCTTTGGAGGCTACACCTTC.

The genes are TRBV6-5 and TRBJ1-6; possibly TRBD1 for D (5 bases). Germline V gene data show CDR1 as MNHEY and CDR2 as SVGAGI. The CDR3 spans 13 residues. V shed 5 bases and J shed 9 bases, with 11 bases lying between them. The CDR3 sequence: CASSPGTGSPLHF. The CDR3 coding sequence is TGTGCCAGCAGTCCCGGGACTGGTTCACCCCTCCACTTT.

This clone was seen a handful of times. The chain is built from TRBV5-4 and TRBJ1-2, with TRBD1 matching over 9 bases. The CDR3 is made up of 14 amino acids. Germline values: CDR1 SGHNT, CDR2 YYREEE (reference sequence). V was pared by 4 bases and J by 5 bases, with 6 bases of the junction left unmatched. CDR3 coding DNA: TGTGCCAGCAGCCCAACCGGGACAGGGTATGGCTACACCTTC. Translating it yields CASSPTGTGYGYTF.

CDR3 in amino acids: CASSPWGDGNQPQHF. The CDR3 bases are TGTGCCAGCAGCCCCTGGGGGGATGGCAATCAGCCCCAGCATTTT. V gene TRBV5-5 combines with J gene TRBJ1-5, with D possibly matching TRBD1 (5 bases). V was shortened by 4 bases and J by 2 bases, with 13 bases between the two germline ends. This CDR3 has 15 amino acids. Germline CDR1 reads SGHKS; CDR2 reads YYEKEE (reference sequence). The whole variable domain, filled in from reference TRBV5-5 and TRBJ1-5, reads DAGVTQSPTHLIKTRGQQVTLRCSPISGHKSVSWYQQVLGQGPQFIFQYYEKEERGRGNFPDRFSARQFPNYSSELNVNALLLGDSALYLCASSPWGDGNQPQHFGDGTRLSIL.

The V call is TRBV18, the J call TRBJ1-5; 8 nucleotides match TRBD1. V lost 2 bases and J lost 5; bases outside the gene matches: 11. Germline V gene data show CDR1 as KGHSH and CDR2 as LQKENI. This CDR3 is built from 17 residues. CDR3 loop: CASSPAAAGGLDQPQHF. DNA for the CDR3: TGTGCCAGCTCACCAGCGGCTGCAGGGGGCCTGGATCAGCCCCAGCATTTT.

The V call is TRBV14, the J call TRBJ1-4; tentative D call: TRBD1 (5 bases). CDR3 size: 13 residues. V was shortened by 4 bases and J by 11 bases, with 14 bases between the two germline ends. Germline V lookup: CDR1 SGHDN, CDR2 FVKESK. DNA for the CDR3: TGTGCCAGCAGCCTTCAGGGATCCTTGAAACTGTTTTTT. It specifies CASSLQGSLKLFF.

This clone has just a few counts. J is TRBJ1-4 and V is TRBV12-3 or TRBV12-4; D is undetermined. Between the trimmed V and J ends, which lost 3 bases and 6 bases, there was a span of 8 bases. This CDR3 comprises 13 residues. The CDR3 is CASSFKGDEKLFF. CDR3 coding DNA: TGTGCCAGCAGTTTTAAGGGAGATGAAAAACTGTTTTTT.

This chain joins TRBV3-1 (or the pseudogene TRBV3-2) and TRBJ2-4; D perhaps matches TRBD1 (5 bases). Germline V CDR1 and CDR2: LGHDT, YNNKEL (reference sequence). Trimming removed 0 bases from V and 3 bases from J, with 12 bases in between. This CDR3 has 16 residues. The CDR3 sequence is CASSQDRMGHKNIQYF. In nucleotides, the CDR3 is TGTGCCAGCAGCCAAGATCGAATGGGGCACAAAAACATTCAGTACTTC.

The chain has TRBV4-1 and TRBJ2-2, with D tentatively TRBD1 (5 bases). There are 16 residues in the CDR3. Germline-derived CDR1 and CDR2 are MGHRA and YSYEKL. V was pared by 2 bases and J by 7 bases, with 17 bases between. CDR3 protein: CASSQSPGNRVGELFF. The CDR3 DNA sequence: TGCGCCAGCAGCCAAAGCCCAGGGAATAGGGTCGGGGAGCTGTTTTTT.